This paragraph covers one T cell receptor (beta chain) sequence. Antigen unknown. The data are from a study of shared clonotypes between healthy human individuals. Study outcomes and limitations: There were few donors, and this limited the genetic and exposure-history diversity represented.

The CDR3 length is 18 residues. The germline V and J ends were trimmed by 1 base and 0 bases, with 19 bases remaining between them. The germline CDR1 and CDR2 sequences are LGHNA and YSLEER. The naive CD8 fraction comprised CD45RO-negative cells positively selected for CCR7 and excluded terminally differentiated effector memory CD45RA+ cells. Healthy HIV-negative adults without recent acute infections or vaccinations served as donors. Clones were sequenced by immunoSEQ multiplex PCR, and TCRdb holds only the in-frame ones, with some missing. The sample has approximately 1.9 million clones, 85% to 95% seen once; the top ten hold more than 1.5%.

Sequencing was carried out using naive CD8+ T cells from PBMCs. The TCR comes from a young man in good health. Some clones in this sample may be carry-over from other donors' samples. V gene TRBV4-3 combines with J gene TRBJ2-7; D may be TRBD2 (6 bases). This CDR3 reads CASSQASYGGFSSYEQYF. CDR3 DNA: TGCGCCAGCAGCCAAGCCTCATACGGGGGATTCTCCTCCTACGAGCAGTACTTC.